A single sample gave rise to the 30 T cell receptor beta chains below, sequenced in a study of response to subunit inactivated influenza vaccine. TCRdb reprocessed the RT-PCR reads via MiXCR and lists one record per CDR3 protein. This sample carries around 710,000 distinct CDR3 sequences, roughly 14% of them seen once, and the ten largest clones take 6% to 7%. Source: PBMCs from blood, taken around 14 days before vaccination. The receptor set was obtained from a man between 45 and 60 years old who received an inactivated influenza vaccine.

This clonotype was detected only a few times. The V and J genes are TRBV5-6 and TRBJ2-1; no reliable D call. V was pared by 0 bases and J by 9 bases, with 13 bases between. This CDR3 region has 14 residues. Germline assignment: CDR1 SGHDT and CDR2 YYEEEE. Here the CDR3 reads CASSLAGFGSEQFF. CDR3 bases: TGTGCCAGCAGCTTGGCAGGATTCGGAAGTGAGCAGTTCTTC.

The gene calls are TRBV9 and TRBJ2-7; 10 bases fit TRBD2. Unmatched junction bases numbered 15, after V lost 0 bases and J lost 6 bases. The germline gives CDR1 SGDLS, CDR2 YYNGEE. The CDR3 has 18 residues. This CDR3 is CASSVATLEREGRCEQYF. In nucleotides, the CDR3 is TGTGCCAGCAGCGTAGCAACCCTCGAGCGGGAGGGCCGGTGCGAGCAGTACTTC.

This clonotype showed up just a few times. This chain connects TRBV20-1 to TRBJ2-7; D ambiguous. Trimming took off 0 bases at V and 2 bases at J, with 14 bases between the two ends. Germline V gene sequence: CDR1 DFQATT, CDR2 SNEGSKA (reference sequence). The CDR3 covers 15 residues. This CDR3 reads CSARDLRQSTYEQYF. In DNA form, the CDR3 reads TGCAGTGCTAGAGATCTTAGGCAGAGTACCTACGAGCAGTACTTC.

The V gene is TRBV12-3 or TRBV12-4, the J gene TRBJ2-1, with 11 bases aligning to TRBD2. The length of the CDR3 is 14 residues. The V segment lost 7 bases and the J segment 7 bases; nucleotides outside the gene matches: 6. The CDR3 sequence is CASTLLAGVNEQFF. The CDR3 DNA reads TGTGCCAGCACTCTACTAGCGGGGGTTAATGAGCAGTTCTTC.

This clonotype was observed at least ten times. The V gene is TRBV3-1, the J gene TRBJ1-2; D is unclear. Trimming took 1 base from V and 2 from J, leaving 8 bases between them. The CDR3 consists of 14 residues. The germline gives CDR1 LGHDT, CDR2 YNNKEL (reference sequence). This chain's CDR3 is CASSQGLLNYGYTF. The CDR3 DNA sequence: TGTGCCAGCAGCCAAGGGCTCCTGAACTATGGCTACACCTTC.

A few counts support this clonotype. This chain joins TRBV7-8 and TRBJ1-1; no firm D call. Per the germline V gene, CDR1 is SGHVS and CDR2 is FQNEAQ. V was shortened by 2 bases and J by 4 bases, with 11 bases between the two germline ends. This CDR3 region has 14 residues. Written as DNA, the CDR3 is TGTGCCAGCAGCTTAAATCCGCAGAGCACTGAAGCTTTCTTT. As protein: CASSLNPQSTEAFF.

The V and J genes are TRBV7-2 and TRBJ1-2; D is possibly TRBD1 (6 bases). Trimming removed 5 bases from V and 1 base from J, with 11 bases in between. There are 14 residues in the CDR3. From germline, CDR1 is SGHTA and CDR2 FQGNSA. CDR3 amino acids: CASSRYRDNYGYTF. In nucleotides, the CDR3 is TGTGCCAGCAGCAGATACAGGGATAACTATGGCTACACCTTC.

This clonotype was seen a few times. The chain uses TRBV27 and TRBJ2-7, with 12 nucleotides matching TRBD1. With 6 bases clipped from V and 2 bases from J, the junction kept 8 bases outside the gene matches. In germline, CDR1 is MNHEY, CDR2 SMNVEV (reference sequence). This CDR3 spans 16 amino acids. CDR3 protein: CASSPGTGGATYEQYF. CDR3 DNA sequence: TGTGCCAGCAGCCCGGGGACAGGGGGCGCGACCTACGAGCAGTACTTC.

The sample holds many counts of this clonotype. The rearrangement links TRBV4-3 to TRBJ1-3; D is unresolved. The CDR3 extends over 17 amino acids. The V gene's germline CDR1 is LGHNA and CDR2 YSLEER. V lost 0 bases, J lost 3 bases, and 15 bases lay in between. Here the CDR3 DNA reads TGCGCCAGCAGCCAAGATTTAGGCGGAACGCTTGGAAACACCATATATTTT. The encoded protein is CASSQDLGGTLGNTIYF.

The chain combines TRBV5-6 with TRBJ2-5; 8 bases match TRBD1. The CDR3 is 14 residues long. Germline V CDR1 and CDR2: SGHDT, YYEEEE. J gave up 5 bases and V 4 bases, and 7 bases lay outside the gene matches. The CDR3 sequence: CASSPLTGDETQYF. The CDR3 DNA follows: TGTGCCAGCAGCCCTCTGACAGGGGACGAGACCCAGTACTTC. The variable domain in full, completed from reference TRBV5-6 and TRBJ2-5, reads DAGVTQSPTHLIKTRGQQVTLRCSPKSGHDTVSWYQQALGQGPQFIFQYYEEEERQRGNFPDRFSGHQFPNYSSELNVNALLLGDSALYLCASSPLTGDETQYFGPGTRLLVL.

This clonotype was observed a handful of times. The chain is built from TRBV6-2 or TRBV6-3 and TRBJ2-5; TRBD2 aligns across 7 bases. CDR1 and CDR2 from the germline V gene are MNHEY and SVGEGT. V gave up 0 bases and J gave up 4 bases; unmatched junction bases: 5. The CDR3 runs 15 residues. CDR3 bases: TGTGCCAGCAGTTACTCGGGACTACCCATAGAGACCCAGTACTTC. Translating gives CASSYSGLPIETQYF.

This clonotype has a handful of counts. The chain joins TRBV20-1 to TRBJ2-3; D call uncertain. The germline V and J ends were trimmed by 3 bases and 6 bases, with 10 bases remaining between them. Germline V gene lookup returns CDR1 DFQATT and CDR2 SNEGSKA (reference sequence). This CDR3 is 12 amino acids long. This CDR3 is CSARLAGDTQYF. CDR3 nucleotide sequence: TGCAGTGCTAGGCTTGCTGGGGATACGCAGTATTTT.

Here the CDR3 DNA reads TGCAGTGCTAGAGACGGGCAGGGTGCCACCGGGGAGCTGTTTTTT. It encodes CSARDGQGATGELFF. The rearrangement uses TRBV20-1 and TRBJ2-2, with TRBD1 as a possible D gene (5 bases). Germline V gene sequence: CDR1 DFQATT, CDR2 SNEGSKA (reference sequence). V gave up 0 bases and J gave up 4 bases, with 12 bases separating them. The CDR3 spans 15 residues.

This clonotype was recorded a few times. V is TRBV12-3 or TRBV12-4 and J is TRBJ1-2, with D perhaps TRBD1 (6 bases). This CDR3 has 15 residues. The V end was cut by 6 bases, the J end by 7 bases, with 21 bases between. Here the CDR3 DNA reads TGTGCCAGCAGCCCCCCGGGACACAGGCGGGGTGGCTACACCTTC. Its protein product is CASSPPGHRRGGYTF.

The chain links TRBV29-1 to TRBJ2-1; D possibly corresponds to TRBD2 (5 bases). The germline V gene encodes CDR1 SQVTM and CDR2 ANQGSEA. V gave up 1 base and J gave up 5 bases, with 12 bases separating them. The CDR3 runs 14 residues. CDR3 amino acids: CSVEVALLDNEQFF. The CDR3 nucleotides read TGCAGCGTTGAAGTAGCGTTGTTGGACAATGAGCAGTTCTTC.

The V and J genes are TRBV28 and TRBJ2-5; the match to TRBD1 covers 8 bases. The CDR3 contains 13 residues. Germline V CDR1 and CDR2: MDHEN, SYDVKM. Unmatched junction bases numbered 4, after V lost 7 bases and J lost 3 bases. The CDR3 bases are TGTGCCAGCATCTCAGGGGGCGAAGAGACCCAGTACTTC. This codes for CASISGGEETQYF.

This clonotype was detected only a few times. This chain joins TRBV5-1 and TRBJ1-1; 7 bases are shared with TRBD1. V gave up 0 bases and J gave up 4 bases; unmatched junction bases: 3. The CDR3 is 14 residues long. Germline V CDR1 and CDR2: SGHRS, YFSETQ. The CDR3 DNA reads TGCGCCAGCAGCTTGGCGCAGGGGGGCACTGAAGCTTTCTTT. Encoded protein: CASSLAQGGTEAFF.

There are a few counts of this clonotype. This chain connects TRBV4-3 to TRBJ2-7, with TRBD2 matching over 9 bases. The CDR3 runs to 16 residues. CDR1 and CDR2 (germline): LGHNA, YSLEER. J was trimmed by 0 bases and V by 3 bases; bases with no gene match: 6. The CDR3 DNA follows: TGCGCCAGCAGCCACCTGGCTAGCGGGAACTCCTACGAGCAGTACTTC. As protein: CASSHLASGNSYEQYF.

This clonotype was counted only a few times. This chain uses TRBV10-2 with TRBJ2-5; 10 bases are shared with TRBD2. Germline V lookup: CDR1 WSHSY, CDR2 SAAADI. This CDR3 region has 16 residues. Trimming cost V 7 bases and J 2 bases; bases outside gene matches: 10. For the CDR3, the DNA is TGCGCCAGCAACCCCAGCCAAGCGGGGGGGCAAGAGACCCAGTACTTC. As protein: CASNPSQAGGQETQYF.

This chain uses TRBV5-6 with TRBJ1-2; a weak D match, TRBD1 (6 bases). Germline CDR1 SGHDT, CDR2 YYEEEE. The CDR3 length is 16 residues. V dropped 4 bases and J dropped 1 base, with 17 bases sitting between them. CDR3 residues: CASSPPTGKDNYGYTF. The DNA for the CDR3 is TGTGCCAGCAGCCCACCAACAGGGAAGGATAACTATGGCTACACCTTC.

CDR3 protein: CASSQAFVVGTGGLSGANVLTF. In DNA form, the CDR3 reads TGCGCCAGCAGCCAAGCATTTGTGGTGGGGACAGGGGGTCTTTCTGGGGCCAACGTCCTGACTTTC. The V call is TRBV4-1, the J call TRBJ2-6; 11 bases line up with TRBD1. This CDR3 region has 22 residues. Trimming removed 1 base from V and 1 base from J; junction bases left unmatched: 15. CDR1 and CDR2 (germline): MGHRA, YSYEKL.

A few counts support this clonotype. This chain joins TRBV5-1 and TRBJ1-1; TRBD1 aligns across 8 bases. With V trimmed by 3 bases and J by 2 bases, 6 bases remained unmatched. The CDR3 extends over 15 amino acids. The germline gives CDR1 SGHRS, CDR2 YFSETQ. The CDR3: CASSYGQGFNTEAFF. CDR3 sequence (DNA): TGCGCCAGCAGCTACGGACAGGGTTTTAACACTGAAGCTTTCTTT.

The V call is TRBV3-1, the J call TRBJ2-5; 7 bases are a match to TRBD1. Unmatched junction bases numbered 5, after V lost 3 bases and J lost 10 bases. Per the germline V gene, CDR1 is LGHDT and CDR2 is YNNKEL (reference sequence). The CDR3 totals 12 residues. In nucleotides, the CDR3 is TGTGCCAGCAGCCACGTCCAGGGGGTCCAGTACTTC. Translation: CASSHVQGVQYF.

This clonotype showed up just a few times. The CDR3 loop is CASSFGAGYTF. The CDR3, as DNA: TGTGCCAGCAGTTTCGGGGCTGGCTACACCTTC. V gene TRBV12-3 or TRBV12-4 combines with J gene TRBJ1-2; tentative D call: TRBD1 (5 bases). The CDR3 length is 11 residues. The V end was cut by 3 bases, the J end by 7 bases, with 6 bases between.

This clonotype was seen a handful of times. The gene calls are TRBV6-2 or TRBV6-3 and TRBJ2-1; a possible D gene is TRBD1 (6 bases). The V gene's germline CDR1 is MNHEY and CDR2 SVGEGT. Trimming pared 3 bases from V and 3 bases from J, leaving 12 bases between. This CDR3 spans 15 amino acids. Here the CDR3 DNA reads TGTGCCAGCAGTTATTTACAGGGAAACTACAATGAGCAGTTCTTC. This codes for CASSYLQGNYNEQFF.

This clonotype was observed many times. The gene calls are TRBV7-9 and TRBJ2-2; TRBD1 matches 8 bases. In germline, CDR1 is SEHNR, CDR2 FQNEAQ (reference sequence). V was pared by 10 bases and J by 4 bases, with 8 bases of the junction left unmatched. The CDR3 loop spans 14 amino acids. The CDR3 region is CAIPDRDVTGELFF. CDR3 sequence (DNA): TGTGCCATACCGGACAGGGACGTCACCGGGGAGCTGTTTTTT.

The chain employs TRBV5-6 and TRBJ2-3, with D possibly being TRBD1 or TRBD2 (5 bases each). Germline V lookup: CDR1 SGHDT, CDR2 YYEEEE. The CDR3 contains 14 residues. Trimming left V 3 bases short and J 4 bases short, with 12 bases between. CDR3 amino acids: CASSWGYEADTQYF. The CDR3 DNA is TGTGCCAGCAGCTGGGGGTACGAAGCAGATACGCAGTATTTT.

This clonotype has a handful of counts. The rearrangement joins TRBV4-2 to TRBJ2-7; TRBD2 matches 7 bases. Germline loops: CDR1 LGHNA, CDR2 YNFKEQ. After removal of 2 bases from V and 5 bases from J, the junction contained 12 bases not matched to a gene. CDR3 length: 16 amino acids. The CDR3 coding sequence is TGTGCCAGCAGCCAAACTACTAGCGCCCTCGGACACGAGCAGTACTTC. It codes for CASSQTTSALGHEQYF.

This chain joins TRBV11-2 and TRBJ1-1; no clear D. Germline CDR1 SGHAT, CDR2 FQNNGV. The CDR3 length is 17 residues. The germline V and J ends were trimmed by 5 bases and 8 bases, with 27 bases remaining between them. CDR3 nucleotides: TGTGCCAGCAGCCCGTTCTTCTCTCCCTATGCAAGTACCGAAGCTTTCTTT. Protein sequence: CASSPFFSPYASTEAFF.

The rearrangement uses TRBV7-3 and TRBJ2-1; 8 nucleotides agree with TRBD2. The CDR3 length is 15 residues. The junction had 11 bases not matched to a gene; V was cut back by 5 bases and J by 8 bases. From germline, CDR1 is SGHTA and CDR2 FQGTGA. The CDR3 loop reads CASSTGVAGIHEQFF. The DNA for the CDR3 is TGTGCCAGCAGCACGGGGGTAGCGGGAATTCATGAGCAGTTCTTC.